The 22 T cell receptor beta chains below were found in one sample sequenced in a study of blood T cell repertoires in COVID-19. The protocol was immunoSEQ multiplex PCR, while the TCRdb copy is restricted to in-frame clones and leaves out a portion. The sample gives 250,000 or so clones, about 84% of which show up once; about 2.1% is in the top ten. Sequencing input: PBMCs or T cells enriched from blood (not recorded which). The source of these receptors is a woman in her 50s who had recovered from COVID-19.

V usage is TRBV4-3 and J usage is TRBJ1-2, with TRBD1 matching over 9 bases. Germline V gene sequence: CDR1 LGHNA, CDR2 YSLEER. The CDR3 totals 16 residues. V trimming: 0 bases; J trimming: 2 bases; junction bases outside the gene matches: 4. CDR3 in amino acids: CASSQEDRGINYGYTF. CDR3 DNA sequence: TGCGCCAGCAGCCAAGAGGACAGGGGTATCAACTATGGCTACACCTTC.

V is TRBV4-1 and J is TRBJ1-6; tentatively, D is TRBD1 (5 bases). Germline V gene data show CDR1 as MGHRA and CDR2 as YSYEKL. This CDR3 comprises 16 residues. V lost 0 bases and J 8 bases, leaving 14 bases between the germline ends. The CDR3 DNA reads as TGCGCCAGCAGCCAAGATGGTCAGGGATCCTATTCACCCCTCCACTTT. Encoded protein: CASSQDGQGSYSPLHF.

DNA for the CDR3: TGTGCCAGCAGGGACGGGGGGGACACTGAAGCTTTCTTT. Translation: CASRDGGDTEAFF. This rearrangement joins TRBV7-2 to TRBJ1-1, with D possibly being TRBD1 (5 bases). V lost 6 bases, J lost 3 bases, and 11 bases lay in between. The CDR3 spans 13 residues. Germline values: CDR1 SGHTA, CDR2 FQGNSA.

The chain joins TRBV7-2 to TRBJ2-5, with 8 bases aligning to TRBD1. V was pared by 5 bases and J by 5 bases, with 13 bases of the junction left unmatched. Germline assignment: CDR1 SGHTA and CDR2 FQGNSA. The length of the CDR3 is 16 residues. CDR3 bases: TGTGCCAGCAGCACCGGACAGGGCCCCGCGGGGGAGACCCAGTACTTC. Protein product: CASSTGQGPAGETQYF.

The chain uses TRBV7-3 and TRBJ2-3; the match to TRBD2 covers 11 bases. V dropped 0 bases and J dropped 0; count of bases not matched to a gene: 5. From germline, CDR1 is SGHTA and CDR2 FQGTGA. This CDR3 spans 18 amino acids. For the CDR3, the DNA is TGTGCCAGCAGCTTAACGTTAATAGCGGGAGGGAGCACAGATACGCAGTATTTT. It translates to CASSLTLIAGGSTDTQYF.

DNA for the CDR3: TGTGCCAGCAGCTTGGGGCGGGGGGCCCCAGAGACCCAGTACTTC. This translates into CASSLGRGAPETQYF. The V call is TRBV5-4, the J call TRBJ2-5; TRBD2 agrees at 8 bases. J lost 4 bases, V lost 0 bases, and 5 bases had no gene match. Germline V gene lookup returns CDR1 SGHNT and CDR2 YYREEE (reference sequence). This CDR3 is 15 amino acids long. The complete variable domain, with remaining parts taken from reference TRBV5-4 and TRBJ2-5, reads ETGVTQSPTHLIKTRGQQVTLRCSSQSGHNTVSWYQQALGQGPQFIFQYYREEENGRGNFPPRFSGLQFPNYSSELNVNALELDDSALYLCASSLGRGAPETQYFGPGTRLLVL.

The CDR3: CSVEGRANQPQHF. The CDR3, as DNA: TGCAGCGTTGAGGGCAGGGCCAATCAGCCCCAGCATTTT. This sequence joins TRBV29-1 and TRBJ1-5, with a possible D match to TRBD1 (5 bases). V was trimmed by 3 bases and J by 3 bases, leaving 9 bases between them. CDR1 SQVTM and CDR2 ANQGSEA come from the germline V gene. The CDR3 is 13 residues long. The whole variable domain, filled in from reference TRBV29-1 and TRBJ1-5, reads SAVISQKPSRDICQRGTSLTIQCQVDSQVTMMFWYRQQPGQSLTLIATANQGSEATYESGFVIDKFPISRPNLTFSTLTVSNMSPEDSSIYLCSVEGRANQPQHFGDGTRLSIL.

The chain couples TRBV25-1 to TRBJ1-5; D unclear. Trimming removed 3 bases at V and 3 bases at J, with 9 bases between. The CDR3 totals 14 residues. Germline V gene sequence: CDR1 MGHDK, CDR2 SYGVNS. CDR3 sequence: CASSDWAYNQPQHF. The CDR3 DNA sequence: TGTGCCAGCAGTGATTGGGCCTACAATCAGCCCCAGCATTTT. Supplemented by reference TRBV25-1 and TRBJ1-5, the full variable domain reads EADIYQTPRYLVIGTGKKITLECSQTMGHDKMYWYQQDPGMELHLIHYSYGVNSTEKGDLSSESTVSRIRTEHFPLTLESARPSHTSQYLCASSDWAYNQPQHFGDGTRLSIL.

V is TRBV28 and J is TRBJ2-3, with TRBD2 matching 9 bases. Trimming removed 8 bases from V and 6 bases from J; junction bases left unmatched: 6. The CDR3 runs to 13 residues. CDR1 and CDR2 from the germline V gene are MDHEN and SYDVKM. The CDR3 spells CASGSGRWDTQYF. In DNA form, the CDR3 reads TGTGCCAGCGGGAGCGGGAGGTGGGATACGCAGTATTTT. The whole variable domain, remainder taken from reference TRBV28 and TRBJ2-3, is DVKVTQSSRYLVKRTGEKVFLECVQDMDHENMFWYRQDPGLGLRLIYFSYDVKMKEKGDIPEGYSVSREKKERFSLILESASTNQTSMYLCASGSGRWDTQYFGPGTRLTVL.

This clone was detected many times. The chain couples TRBV12-3 or TRBV12-4 to TRBJ1-5; D may be TRBD1 (6 bases). The CDR3 covers 13 residues. The V end was cut by 4 bases, the J end by 7 bases, with 11 bases between. In DNA form, the CDR3 reads TGTGCCAGCAGTTGGACAGCCGAGCAGCCCCAGCATTTT. This sequence encodes CASSWTAEQPQHF.

This chain joins TRBV4-1 and TRBJ1-4, with 9 bases fitting TRBD1. V was clipped by 2 bases and J by 1 base; unmatched bases: 5. There are 17 residues in the CDR3. In germline, CDR1 is MGHRA, CDR2 YSYEKL. CDR3 in amino acids: CASSQPQGARTNEKLFF. The CDR3 nucleotides are TGCGCCAGCAGCCAACCACAGGGGGCGAGAACTAATGAAAAACTGTTTTTT.

The chain recombines TRBV19 with TRBJ2-1, with TRBD1 matching 8 bases. Germline-derived CDR1 and CDR2 are LNHDA and SQIVND (reference sequence). V lost 1 base, J lost 7 bases, and 9 bases stayed unmatched. There are 16 residues in the CDR3. The CDR3 DNA reads TGTGCCAGTAGTATAGTTCAGGGGGCAGTGTGGAATGAGCAGTTCTTC. Its protein is CASSIVQGAVWNEQFF.

This clone came up once. V gene TRBV11-2 combines with J gene TRBJ2-4; 11 bases fit TRBD1. Per germline, CDR1 SGHAT and CDR2 FQNNGV. This CDR3 spans 14 amino acids. V gave up 4 bases and J gave up 15 bases; unmatched junction bases: 11. The CDR3 bases are TGTGCCAGCAGCTCAAGAGGGACAGGGGGGCTTCTGTACTTC. Translation: CASSSRGTGGLLYF.

The V call is TRBV30, the J call TRBJ1-2; 9 nucleotides line up with TRBD1. The germline V gene encodes CDR1 GTSNPN and CDR2 SVGIG (reference sequence). The trim removed 7 bases at V and 4 bases at J, leaving 7 bases unmatched. The CDR3 loop spans 13 amino acids. CDR3 DNA sequence: TGTGCCTCAGACAGGGGGTTGTCCTATGGCTACACCTTC. Translated, it gives CASDRGLSYGYTF.

This clone was detected a few times. The rearrangement joins TRBV19 to TRBJ2-2; tentatively, D is TRBD2 (6 bases). Germline CDR1 LNHDA, CDR2 SQIVND (reference sequence). Trimming pared 10 bases from V and 5 bases from J, leaving 17 bases between. The CDR3 totals 14 residues. CDR3 protein: CATRGIYRTGELFF. CDR3 sequence (DNA): TGTGCCACGCGCGGGATATATCGGACCGGGGAGCTGTTTTTT. Supplemented by reference TRBV19 and TRBJ2-2, the full variable domain reads DGGITQSPKYLFRKEGQNVTLSCEQNLNHDAMYWYRQDPGQGLRLIYYSQIVNDFQKGDIAEGYSVSREKKESFPLTVTSAQKNPTAFYLCATRGIYRTGELFFGEGSRLTVL.

This clone was seen more than once but under ten times. V usage is TRBV7-2 and J usage is TRBJ2-5, with TRBD2 matching 7 bases. This CDR3 has 17 residues. Losses at the gene ends were 7 bases for V and 5 bases for J; bases not matched to a gene: 19. Per germline, CDR1 SGHTA and CDR2 FQGNSA. The CDR3 sequence is CASTAQTLRTSGETQYF. Written as DNA, the CDR3 is TGTGCCAGCACCGCGCAAACGTTAAGGACTAGTGGGGAGACCCAGTACTTC. The full variable domain, in which reference TRBV7-2 and TRBJ2-5 provide the parts outside the CDR3, is GAGVSQSPSNKVTEKGKDVELRCDPISGHTALYWYRQSLGQGLEFLIYFQGNSAPDKSGLPSDRFSAERTGGSVSTLTIQRTQQEDSAVYLCASTAQTLRTSGETQYFGPGTRLLVL.

J is TRBJ1-1 and V is TRBV18; D may be TRBD1 (5 bases). Germline V gene lookup returns CDR1 KGHSH and CDR2 LQKENI. V gave up 3 bases and J gave up 3 bases, with 17 bases separating them. The CDR3 consists of 16 residues. CDR3 nucleotides: TGTGCCAGCTCACCGCCGACTCAGGGTCGTTACACTGAAGCTTTCTTT. It specifies CASSPPTQGRYTEAFF.

The rearrangement links TRBV2 to TRBJ1-1; 11 bases are shared with TRBD1. The CDR3 totals 16 residues. Unmatched junction bases numbered 8, after V lost 3 bases and J lost 5 bases. CDR1 and CDR2 (germline): SNHLY, FYNNEI. This CDR3 reads CASSDPRDRGFTEAFF. CDR3 coding DNA: TGTGCCAGCAGTGACCCCCGGGACAGGGGGTTTACTGAAGCTTTCTTT.

The genes are TRBV28 and TRBJ2-5, with a weak D call TRBD1 (6 bases). There are 14 residues in the CDR3. V gave up 5 bases and J gave up 2 bases, with 12 bases separating them. Germline CDR1 and CDR2: MDHEN and SYDVKM. Here the CDR3 DNA reads TGTGCCAGCAGTGGGGGACACCTACAAGAGACCCAGTACTTC. It specifies CASSGGHLQETQYF.

The chain employs TRBV7-2 and TRBJ1-2; 10 bases are a match to TRBD1. Germline assignment: CDR1 SGHTA and CDR2 FQGNSA. CDR3 size: 18 residues. After removal of 1 base from V and 4 bases from J, the junction contained 12 bases not matched to a gene. The CDR3 nucleotides are TGTGCCAGCAGCTTAGGGCCGGGACAGGGGAGGCGGGGCTATGGCTACACCTTC. Protein product: CASSLGPGQGRRGYGYTF.

The rearrangement links TRBV28 to TRBJ1-2; 8 nucleotides match TRBD1. V lost 5 bases, J lost 6 bases, and 11 bases stayed unmatched. This CDR3 spans 15 amino acids. The germline V gene has CDR1 MDHEN and CDR2 SYDVKM. CDR3 residues: CASSPPRQGRDGYTF. The CDR3 DNA reads as TGTGCCAGCAGTCCACCTCGACAGGGGAGGGATGGCTACACCTTC.

The chain employs TRBV6-5 and TRBJ1-5; D may be TRBD1 (6 bases). Looked up from germline, CDR1 is MNHEY and CDR2 is SVGAGI. Trimming removed 6 bases from V and 3 bases from J, with 12 bases in between. The CDR3 runs to 14 residues. CDR3 loop: CASRAGHINQPQHF. DNA of the CDR3: TGTGCCAGCAGAGCGGGACACATCAATCAGCCCCAGCATTTT.